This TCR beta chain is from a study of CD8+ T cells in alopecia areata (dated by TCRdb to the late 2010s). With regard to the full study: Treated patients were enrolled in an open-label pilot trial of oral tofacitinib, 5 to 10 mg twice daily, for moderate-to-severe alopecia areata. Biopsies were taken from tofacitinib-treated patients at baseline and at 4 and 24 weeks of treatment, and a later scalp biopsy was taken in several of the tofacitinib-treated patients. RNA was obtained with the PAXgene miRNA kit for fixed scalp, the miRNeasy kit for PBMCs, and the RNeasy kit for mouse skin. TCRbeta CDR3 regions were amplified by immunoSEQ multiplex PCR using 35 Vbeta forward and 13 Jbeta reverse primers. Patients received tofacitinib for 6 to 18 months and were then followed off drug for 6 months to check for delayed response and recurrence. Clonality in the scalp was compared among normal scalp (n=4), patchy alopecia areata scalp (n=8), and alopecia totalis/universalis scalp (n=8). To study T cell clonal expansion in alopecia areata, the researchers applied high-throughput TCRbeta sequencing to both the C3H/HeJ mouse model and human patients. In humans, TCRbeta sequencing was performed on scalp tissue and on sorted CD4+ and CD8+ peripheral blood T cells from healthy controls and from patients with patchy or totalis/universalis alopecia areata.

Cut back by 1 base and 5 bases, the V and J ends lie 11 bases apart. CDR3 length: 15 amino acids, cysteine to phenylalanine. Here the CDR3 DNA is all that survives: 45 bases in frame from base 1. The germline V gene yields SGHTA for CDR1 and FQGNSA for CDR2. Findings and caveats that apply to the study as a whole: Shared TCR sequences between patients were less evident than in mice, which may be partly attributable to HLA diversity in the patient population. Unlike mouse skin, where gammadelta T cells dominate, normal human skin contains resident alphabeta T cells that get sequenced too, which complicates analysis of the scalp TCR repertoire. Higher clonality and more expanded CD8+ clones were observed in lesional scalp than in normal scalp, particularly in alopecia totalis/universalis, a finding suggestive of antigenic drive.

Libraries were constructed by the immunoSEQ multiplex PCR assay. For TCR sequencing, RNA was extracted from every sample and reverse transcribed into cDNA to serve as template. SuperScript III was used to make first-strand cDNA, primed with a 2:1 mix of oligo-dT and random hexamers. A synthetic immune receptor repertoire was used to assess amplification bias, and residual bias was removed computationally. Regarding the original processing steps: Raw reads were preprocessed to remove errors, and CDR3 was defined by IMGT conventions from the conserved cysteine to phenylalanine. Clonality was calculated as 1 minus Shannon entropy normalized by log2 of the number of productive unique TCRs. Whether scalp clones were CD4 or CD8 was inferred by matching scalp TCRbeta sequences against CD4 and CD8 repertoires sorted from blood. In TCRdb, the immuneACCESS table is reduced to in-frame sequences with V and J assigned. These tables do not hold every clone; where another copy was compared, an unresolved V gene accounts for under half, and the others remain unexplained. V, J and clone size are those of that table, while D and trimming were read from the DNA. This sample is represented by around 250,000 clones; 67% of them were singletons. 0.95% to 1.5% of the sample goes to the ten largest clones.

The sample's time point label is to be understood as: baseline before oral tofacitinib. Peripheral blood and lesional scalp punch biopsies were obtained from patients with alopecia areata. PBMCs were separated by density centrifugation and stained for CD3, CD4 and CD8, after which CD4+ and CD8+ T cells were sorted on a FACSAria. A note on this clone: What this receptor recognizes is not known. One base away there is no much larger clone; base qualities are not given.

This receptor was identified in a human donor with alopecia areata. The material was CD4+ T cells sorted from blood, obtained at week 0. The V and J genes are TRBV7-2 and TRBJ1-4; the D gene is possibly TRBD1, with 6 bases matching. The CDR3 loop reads CASSLDGTRNEKLFF. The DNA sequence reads TGTGCCAGCAGCTTAGACGGGACACGGAATGAAAAACTGTTTTTT.